The 22 T cell receptor beta chains given below trace back to one sample, sequenced in a study of OX40 agonist ivuxolimab in advanced cancers. Method: immunoSEQ multiplex PCR; TCRdb's copy keeps in-frame clones and lacks some. This table has 45,000 to 60,000 clones, 75% to 85% appearing once. The sequences come from CD4+ or CD8+ T cells sorted from blood, collected in a trial of the OX40 agonist ivuxolimab. These receptors all come from an adult with an advanced solid tumor such as melanoma, head and neck, liver or kidney cancer.

V is TRBV6-5 and J is TRBJ2-2; no definite D call. The V end lost 8 bases, the J end lost 5 bases, and 15 bases lay between the germline ends. Looked up from germline, CDR1 is MNHEY and CDR2 is SVGAGI. The CDR3 extends over 14 amino acids. The CDR3 DNA follows: TGTGCCAGCCGCAATCCGGGTGGGACCGGGGAGCTGTTTTTT. Translation gives CASRNPGGTGELFF.

The chain employs TRBV5-1 and TRBJ1-2, with D tentatively TRBD1 (5 bases). With 1 base removed from V and 0 bases from J, the gap between germline ends came to 13 bases. Germline CDR1 is SGHRS and CDR2 is YFSETQ. The CDR3 is 16 residues long. CDR3 amino acids: CASSLIGDPSNYGYTF. The CDR3 bases are TGCGCCAGCAGCTTGATCGGGGACCCCTCTAACTATGGCTACACCTTC.

J is TRBJ2-1 and V is TRBV27; a possible D gene is TRBD2 (5 bases). The germline V and J ends were trimmed by 9 bases and 3 bases, with 12 bases remaining between them. The CDR3 length is 13 residues. Germline V lookup: CDR1 MNHEY, CDR2 SMNVEV (reference sequence). The DNA for the CDR3 is TGTGCCAGTAAAGGGAGTTACTACAATGAGCAGTTCTTC. It specifies CASKGSYYNEQFF.

This clone has only one observation. V is TRBV2 and J is TRBJ2-5; 10 bases fit TRBD2. This CDR3 is built from 16 residues. Germline-derived CDR1 and CDR2 are SNHLY and FYNNEI. V was clipped by 6 bases and J by 0 bases; unmatched bases: 7. As DNA, the CDR3 is TGTGCCAGCAGGGAAAGGACTAGCGGACACCAAGAGACCCAGTACTTC. Its translation: CASRERTSGHQETQYF.

The rearrangement uses TRBV19 and TRBJ1-1; D call uncertain. V was clipped by 4 bases and J by 10 bases, with 16 bases between them. The CDR3 length is 13 residues. The V gene's germline CDR1 is LNHDA and CDR2 SQIVND (reference sequence). The chain's CDR3 is CASSTDGTSRAFF. The CDR3, as DNA: TGTGCCAGTAGTACGGACGGAACCTCCAGAGCTTTCTTT.

The chain recombines TRBV19 with TRBJ1-4; D is possibly TRBD1 (5 bases). The germline V gene has CDR1 LNHDA and CDR2 SQIVND (reference sequence). V gave up 8 bases and J gave up 7 bases, with 11 bases separating them. The CDR3 sequence is 12 residues long. The CDR3 DNA reads as TGTGCCAGTTCGGGGGTTGGTGAAAAACTGTTTTTT. It translates to CASSGVGEKLFF. Full variable domain (remainder filled in from reference TRBV19 and TRBJ1-4): DGGITQSPKYLFRKEGQNVTLSCEQNLNHDAMYWYRQDPGQGLRLIYYSQIVNDFQKGDIAEGYSVSREKKESFPLTVTSAQKNPTAFYLCASSGVGEKLFFGSGTQLSVL.

In DNA, the CDR3 is TGTGCCAGCAGCCCGCACGGCGGGAATTCCGGGGAGCTGTTTTTT. Translating gives CASSPHGGNSGELFF. The chain carries TRBV11-3 and TRBJ2-2; tentative D call: TRBD2 (6 bases). The germline V gene encodes CDR1 SGHNT and CDR2 YENEEA. V gave up 5 bases and J gave up 6 bases, with 16 bases separating them. The CDR3 has 15 amino acids.

The rearrangement links TRBV6-5 to TRBJ2-3, with TRBD2 matching 9 bases. The trim removed 2 bases at V and 6 bases at J, leaving 6 bases unmatched. CDR3 size: 15 residues. Germline CDR1 is MNHEY and CDR2 is SVGAGI. The CDR3 region has the DNA TGTGCCAGCAGTTACATTGCGGGAGGGAAGGATACGCAGTATTTT. Its protein product is CASSYIAGGKDTQYF.

This chain links TRBV29-1 with TRBJ2-2, with 7 bases that match TRBD1. CDR1 is SQVTM and CDR2 is ANQGSEA in the germline V gene. The CDR3 length is 16 residues. V dropped 6 bases and J dropped 0; count of bases not matched to a gene: 10. In nucleotides, the CDR3 is TGCAGCGTGAGGGGGTGGCAGGGGGCGAACACCGGGGAGCTGTTTTTT. Its translation: CSVRGWQGANTGELFF.

The J gene is TRBJ2-7, the V gene TRBV7-6, with D perhaps matching TRBD1 (6 bases). Germline assignment: CDR1 SGHVS and CDR2 FNYEAQ. V lost 11 bases and J lost 2, with 13 bases in between. The CDR3 contains 12 residues. The CDR3 DNA follows: TGTGCCCCAAAAAGGGGGACCTACGAGCAGTACTTC. Amino acid sequence: CAPKRGTYEQYF.

This rearrangement joins TRBV5-1 to TRBJ2-3, with D unresolved. Germline CDR1 reads SGHRS; CDR2 reads YFSETQ. CDR3 length: 15 residues. Trimming left V 4 bases short and J 2 bases short, with 14 bases between. CDR3 in DNA: TGCGCCAGCAGCGTCCTACTCGATTCCACAGATACGCAGTATTTT. It codes for CASSVLLDSTDTQYF.

Here the CDR3 reads CASSLDGAGYTF. The DNA for the CDR3 is TGCGCCAGCAGCTTGGACGGTGCTGGCTACACCTTC. V usage is TRBV5-1 and J usage is TRBJ1-2; the D is unclear. Trimming removed 0 bases from V and 7 bases from J, with 7 bases in between. The CDR3 length is 12 residues. Germline loops: CDR1 SGHRS, CDR2 YFSETQ.

V gene TRBV7-9 combines with J gene TRBJ2-7, with 9 bases that match TRBD1. This CDR3 spans 13 amino acids. CDR1 and CDR2 from the germline V gene are SEHNR and FQNEAQ (reference sequence). After removal of 3 bases from V and 5 bases from J, the junction contained 2 bases not matched to a gene. CDR3 protein: CASSFRDRDEQYF. DNA of the CDR3: TGTGCCAGCAGCTTCCGGGACAGGGACGAGCAGTACTTC.

The chain employs TRBV18 and TRBJ2-7; 15 bases align to TRBD2. This CDR3 has 17 amino acids. Unmatched junction bases numbered 10, after V lost 2 bases and J lost 8 bases. Germline V CDR1 and CDR2: KGHSH, LQKENI. The CDR3 DNA sequence: TGTGCCAGCTCACCAGGGGGGACTAGCGGGGGGCCCTTGAAGCAGTACTTC. Translation: CASSPGGTSGGPLKQYF.

This clone has only a few counts. This chain uses TRBV28 with TRBJ1-5, with D hard to call. Germline lookup yields CDR1 MDHEN and CDR2 SYDVKM. The CDR3 has 16 amino acids. Trimming pared 3 bases from V and 5 bases from J, leaving 17 bases between. CDR3 sequence reads: CASSFGGRGPDQPQHF. CDR3 nucleotide sequence: TGTGCCAGCAGTTTTGGTGGGAGAGGACCAGATCAGCCCCAGCATTTT.

The J gene is TRBJ1-6, the V gene TRBV2, with 9 bases fitting TRBD1. Trimming at V came to 8 bases and at J to 7 bases, leaving 3 bases not matched to a gene. CDR1 and CDR2 from the germline V gene are SNHLY and FYNNEI. The CDR3 runs 13 residues. CDR3 in amino acids: CASRDRVNSPLHF. The CDR3 DNA is TGTGCCAGCCGGGACAGGGTAAATTCACCCCTCCACTTT.

This chain uses TRBV6-5 with TRBJ2-2, with D possibly TRBD2 on 7 matching bases. This CDR3 region has 13 residues. CDR1 is MNHEY and CDR2 is SVGAGI in the germline V gene. Trimming shortened V by 7 bases and J by 7 bases, and 13 bases separated the two germline ends. CDR3 loop: CASINREGGELFF. As DNA, the CDR3 is TGTGCCAGCATAAACAGGGAGGGCGGGGAGCTGTTTTTT.

The count of this clone is one. The V gene is TRBV10-3, the J gene TRBJ2-5; possibly TRBD2 for D (6 bases). CDR3 size: 13 residues. V lost 6 bases and J lost 4, with 12 bases in between. CDR1 ENHRY and CDR2 SYGVKD come from the germline V gene. The CDR3 DNA is TGTGCCATCAGGGGGCGGGATAGAGAGACCCAGTACTTC. Its protein is CAIRGRDRETQYF.

In its sample, this clone was seen once. The rearrangement links TRBV6-6 to TRBJ1-2; D unresolved. Germline V lookup: CDR1 MNHNY, CDR2 SVGAGI (reference sequence). This CDR3 region has 12 residues. With 8 bases removed from V and 4 bases from J, the gap between germline ends came to 11 bases. Written as DNA, the CDR3 is TGTGCCAGCCGCACGGATACCTATGGCTACACCTTC. Translated, it gives CASRTDTYGYTF.

In its sample, this clone was seen once. The chain couples TRBV6-6 to TRBJ2-5; 7 nucleotides line up with TRBD1. The CDR3 has 15 residues. V shed 2 bases, J shed 2 bases, and the junction held 5 bases outside the gene matches. Germline-derived CDR1 and CDR2 are MNHNY and SVGAGI (reference sequence). In DNA form, the CDR3 reads TGTGCCAGCAGTTACCCCCCGGGACAGCAAGAGACCCAGTACTTC. Its protein product is CASSYPPGQQETQYF.

This clone was picked up one time. The chain combines TRBV11-2 with TRBJ2-5; D call uncertain. Germline CDR1 reads SGHAT; CDR2 reads FQNNGV. The ends were cut back, 8 bases at V and 2 bases at J, with 12 bases in the middle. The CDR3 runs to 13 residues. CDR3 protein: CASSLSLQETQYF. CDR3 DNA: TGTGCCAGCTCCCTGAGCTTACAAGAGACCCAGTACTTC.

The rearrangement uses TRBV7-9 and TRBJ1-3; possible D gene TRBD1, 6 bases. Deletions cut 3 bases from V and 0 bases from J, with 12 bases between. The CDR3 runs to 16 residues. CDR1 is SEHNR, CDR2 FQNEAQ, per germline (reference sequence). The CDR3 region has the DNA TGTGCCAGCAGCTTTCGGACAGTCGACTCTGGAAACACCATATATTTT. As protein: CASSFRTVDSGNTIYF.